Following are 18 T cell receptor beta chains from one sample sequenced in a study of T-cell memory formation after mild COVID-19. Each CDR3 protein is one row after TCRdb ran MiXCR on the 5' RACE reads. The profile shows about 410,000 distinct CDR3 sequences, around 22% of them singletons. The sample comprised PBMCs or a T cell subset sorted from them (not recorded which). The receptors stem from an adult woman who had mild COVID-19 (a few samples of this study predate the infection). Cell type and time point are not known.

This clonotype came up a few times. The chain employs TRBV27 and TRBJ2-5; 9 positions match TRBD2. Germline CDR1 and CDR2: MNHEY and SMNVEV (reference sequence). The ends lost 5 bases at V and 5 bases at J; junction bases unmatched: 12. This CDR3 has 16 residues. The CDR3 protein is CASSPQTSGPVETQYF. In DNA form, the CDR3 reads TGTGCCAGCAGTCCGCAGACTAGCGGCCCTGTGGAGACCCAGTACTTC.

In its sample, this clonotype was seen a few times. The DNA of the CDR3 is TGTGCCAGCAGTCAACAAGGGACCTACAATGAGCAGTTCTTC. This gives the protein CASSQQGTYNEQFF. The chain is built from TRBV27 and TRBJ2-1; D is ambiguous. The CDR3 runs 14 residues. Trimming stripped 5 bases from V and 2 bases from J, with 10 bases between. Per germline, CDR1 MNHEY and CDR2 SMNVEV (reference sequence).

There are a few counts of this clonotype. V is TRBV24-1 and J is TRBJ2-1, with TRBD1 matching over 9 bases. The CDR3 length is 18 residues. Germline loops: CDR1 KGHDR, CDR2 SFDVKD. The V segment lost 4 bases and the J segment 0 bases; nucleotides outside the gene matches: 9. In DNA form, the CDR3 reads TGTGCCACCAGTGACGTAAACAGGGGGCGCGGCTCCTACAATGAGCAGTTCTTC. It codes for CATSDVNRGRGSYNEQFF.

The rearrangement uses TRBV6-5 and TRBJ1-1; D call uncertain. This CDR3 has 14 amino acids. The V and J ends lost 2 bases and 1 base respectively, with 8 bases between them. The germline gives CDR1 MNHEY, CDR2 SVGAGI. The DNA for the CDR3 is TGTGCCAGCAGTTACGGCAGCGCGAACACTGAAGCTTTCTTT. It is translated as CASSYGSANTEAFF.

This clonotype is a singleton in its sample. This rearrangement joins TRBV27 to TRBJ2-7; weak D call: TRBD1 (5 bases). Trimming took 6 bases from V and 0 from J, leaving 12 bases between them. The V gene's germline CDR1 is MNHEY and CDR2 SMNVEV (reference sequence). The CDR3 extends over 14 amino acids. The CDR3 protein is CASSRAADSYEQYF. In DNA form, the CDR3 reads TGTGCCAGCAGCAGGGCAGCCGACTCCTACGAGCAGTACTTC.

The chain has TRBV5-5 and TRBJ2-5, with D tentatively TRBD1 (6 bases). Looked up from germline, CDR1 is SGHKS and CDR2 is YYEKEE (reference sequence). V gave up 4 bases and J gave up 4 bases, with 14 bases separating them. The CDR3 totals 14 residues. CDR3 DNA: TGTGCCAGCAGCCATCAACAGGGATTAGAGACCCAGTACTTC. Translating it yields CASSHQQGLETQYF.

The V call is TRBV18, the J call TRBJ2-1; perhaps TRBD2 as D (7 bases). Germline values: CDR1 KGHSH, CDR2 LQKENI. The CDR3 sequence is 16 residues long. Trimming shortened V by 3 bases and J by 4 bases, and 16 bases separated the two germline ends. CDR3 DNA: TGTGCCAGCTCACCTAAGGGGGGGCAGTTTTACAATGAGCAGTTCTTC. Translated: CASSPKGGQFYNEQFF.

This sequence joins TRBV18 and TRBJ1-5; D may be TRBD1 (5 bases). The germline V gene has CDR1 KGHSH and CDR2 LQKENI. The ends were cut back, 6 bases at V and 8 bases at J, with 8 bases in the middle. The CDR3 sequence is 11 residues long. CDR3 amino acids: CASSPGEPQHF. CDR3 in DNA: TGTGCCAGCTCCCCGGGGGAGCCCCAGCATTTT. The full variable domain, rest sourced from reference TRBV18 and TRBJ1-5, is NAGVMQNPRHLVRRRGQEARLRCSPMKGHSHVYWYRQLPEEGLKFMVYLQKENIIDESGMPKERFSAEFPKEGPSILRIQQVVRGDSAAYFCASSPGEPQHFGDGTRLSIL.

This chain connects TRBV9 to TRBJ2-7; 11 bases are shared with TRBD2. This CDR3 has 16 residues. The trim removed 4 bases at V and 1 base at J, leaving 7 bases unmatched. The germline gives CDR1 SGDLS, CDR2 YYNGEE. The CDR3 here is CASSHTRLAGSYEQYF. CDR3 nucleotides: TGTGCCAGCAGCCACACCCGACTAGCGGGGTCCTACGAGCAGTACTTC. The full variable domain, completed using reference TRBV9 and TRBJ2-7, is DSGVTQTPKHLITATGQRVTLRCSPRSGDLSVYWYQQSLDQGLQFLIQYYNGEERAKGNILERFSAQQFPDLHSELNLSSLELGDSALYFCASSHTRLAGSYEQYFGPGTRLTVT.

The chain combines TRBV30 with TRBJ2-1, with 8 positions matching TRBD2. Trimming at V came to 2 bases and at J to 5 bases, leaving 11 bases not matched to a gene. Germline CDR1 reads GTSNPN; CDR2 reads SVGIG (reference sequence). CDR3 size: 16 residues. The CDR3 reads CAWSHRRGGFNNEQFF. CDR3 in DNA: TGTGCCTGGAGTCACAGACGGGGGGGATTCAACAATGAGCAGTTCTTC.

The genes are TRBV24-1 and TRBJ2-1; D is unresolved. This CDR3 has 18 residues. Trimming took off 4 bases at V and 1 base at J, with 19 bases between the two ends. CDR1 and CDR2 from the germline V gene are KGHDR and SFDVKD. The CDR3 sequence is CATSDPGFSRASYNEQFF. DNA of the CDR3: TGTGCCACCAGTGACCCCGGTTTTAGCCGGGCGTCCTACAATGAGCAGTTCTTC.

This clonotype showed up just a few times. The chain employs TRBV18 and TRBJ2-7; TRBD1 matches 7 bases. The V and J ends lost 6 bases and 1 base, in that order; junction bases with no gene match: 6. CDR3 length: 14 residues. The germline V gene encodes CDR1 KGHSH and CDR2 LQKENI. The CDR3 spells CASSRTGNSYEQYF. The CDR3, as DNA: TGTGCCAGCTCGCGGACAGGAAATTCCTACGAGCAGTACTTC.

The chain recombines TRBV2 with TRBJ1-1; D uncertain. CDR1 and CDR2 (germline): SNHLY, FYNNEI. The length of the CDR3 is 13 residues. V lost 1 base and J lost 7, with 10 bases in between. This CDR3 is CASSEGLGIEAFF. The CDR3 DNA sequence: TGTGCCAGCAGTGAAGGGTTGGGGATTGAAGCTTTCTTT.

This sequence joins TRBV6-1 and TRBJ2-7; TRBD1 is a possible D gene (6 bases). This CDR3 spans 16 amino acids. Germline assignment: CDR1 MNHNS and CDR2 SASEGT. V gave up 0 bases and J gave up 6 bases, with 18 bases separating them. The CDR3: CASSEAGWGRGSEQYF. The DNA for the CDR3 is TGTGCCAGCAGTGAAGCGGGGTGGGGCAGGGGTAGCGAGCAGTACTTC.

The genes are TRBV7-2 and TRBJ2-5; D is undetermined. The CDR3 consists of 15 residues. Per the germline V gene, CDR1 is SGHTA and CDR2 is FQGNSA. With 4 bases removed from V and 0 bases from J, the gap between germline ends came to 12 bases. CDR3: CASSSGPSYQETQYF. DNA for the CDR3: TGTGCCAGCAGCTCAGGACCGTCGTACCAAGAGACCCAGTACTTC.

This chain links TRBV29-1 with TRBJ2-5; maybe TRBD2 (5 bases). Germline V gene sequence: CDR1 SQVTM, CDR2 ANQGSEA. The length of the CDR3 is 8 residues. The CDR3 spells CTGETQYF. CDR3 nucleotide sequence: TGCACGGGGGAGACCCAGTACTTC.

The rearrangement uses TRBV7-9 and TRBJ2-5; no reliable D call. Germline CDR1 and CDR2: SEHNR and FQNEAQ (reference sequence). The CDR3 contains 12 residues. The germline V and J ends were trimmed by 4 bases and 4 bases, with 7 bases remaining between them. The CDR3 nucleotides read TGTGCCAGCAGCTCCGCTGCAGAGACCCAGTACTTC. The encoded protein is CASSSAAETQYF.

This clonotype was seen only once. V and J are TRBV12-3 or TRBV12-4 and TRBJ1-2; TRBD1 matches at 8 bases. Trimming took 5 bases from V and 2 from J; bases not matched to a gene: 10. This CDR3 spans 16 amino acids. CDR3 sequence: CASSPAGTGLNYGYTF. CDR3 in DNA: TGTGCCAGCAGTCCGGCCGGGACAGGACTAAACTATGGCTACACCTTC.